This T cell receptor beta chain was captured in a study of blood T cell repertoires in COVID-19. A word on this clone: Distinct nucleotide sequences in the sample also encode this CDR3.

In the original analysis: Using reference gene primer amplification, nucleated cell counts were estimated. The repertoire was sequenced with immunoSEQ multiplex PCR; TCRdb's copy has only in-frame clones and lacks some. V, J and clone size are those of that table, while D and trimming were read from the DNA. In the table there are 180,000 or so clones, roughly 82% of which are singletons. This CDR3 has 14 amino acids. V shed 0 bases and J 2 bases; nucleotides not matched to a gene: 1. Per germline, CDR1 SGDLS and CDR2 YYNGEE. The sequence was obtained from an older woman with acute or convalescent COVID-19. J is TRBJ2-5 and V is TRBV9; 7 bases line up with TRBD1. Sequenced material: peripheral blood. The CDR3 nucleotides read TGTGCCAGCAGCGTAGGGACAGGACAAGAGACCCAGTACTTC. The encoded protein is CASSVGTGQETQYF.